The clone carrying this TCR beta chain has more than one count but fewer than ten. What it binds is not known. The data are from a study of beta chain features in type 1 diabetes. cDNA synthesis used the whole RNA isolate, giving expressed TCRB sequences. Profiling relied on immunoSEQ multiplex PCR, and the TCRdb table lists in-frame clones only, not all of them. The sample records 120,000 to 150,000 clones, 9% to 10% being singletons. The study's findings and limits: All four CD4+ subsets of Type 1 diabetes patients contained TCRB CDR3s that were moderately but significantly shorter.

The specimen sequenced was central memory CD4+ T cells from blood. This sequence originates from a woman in her forties in good health.

CDR3 DNA sequence: TGCAGCGTCGGGGACAGGGGGGTTTATGGCTACACCTTC. Translating gives CSVGDRGVYGYTF. The chain combines TRBV29-1 with TRBJ1-2; TRBD1 matches at 11 bases. The CDR3 sequence is 13 residues long. V gave up 6 bases and J gave up 5 bases; unmatched junction bases: 5. Per germline, CDR1 SQVTM and CDR2 ANQGSEA.